The 17 T cell receptor beta chains below all came from one sample that was sequenced in a study of T cell repertoires in cytomegalovirus infection. TCRdb re-called the reads through MiXCR, storing one row per CDR3 protein. The sample yields around 300,000 distinct CDR3 sequences, 22% seen once. The antigens for these receptors are not known. The sequenced sample was cultured PBMCs, obtained from culture after CMV antigen stimulation. The receptors stem from a human donor in good health (CMV status not recorded). Some clones in this sample may be carry-over from other donors' samples.

This sequence joins TRBV6-2 or TRBV6-3 and TRBJ2-1, with D tentatively TRBD2 (5 bases). The CDR3 covers 16 residues. Looked up from germline, CDR1 is MNHEY and CDR2 is SVGEGT. V was pared by 2 bases and J by 8 bases, with 19 bases between. The CDR3 bases are TGTGCCAGCAGTTACGGGGTCCGGGCAAAGCGGTATGAGCAGTTCTTC. Translation gives CASSYGVRAKRYEQFF.

This clonotype has a count of ten or more. The chain couples TRBV18 to TRBJ2-3; 12 nucleotides align to TRBD2. The CDR3 totals 15 residues. Trimming removed 6 bases from V and 5 bases from J; junction bases left unmatched: 6. CDR1 and CDR2 from the germline V gene are KGHSH and LQKENI. The CDR3 DNA reads TGTGCCAGCTCCCGACTAGCGGGAGTTGGAGATACGCAGTATTTT. Amino acid sequence: CASSRLAGVGDTQYF.

This clonotype was counted between two and nine times. V usage is TRBV6-2 or TRBV6-3 and J usage is TRBJ2-7; TRBD1 agrees at 8 bases. Germline V gene sequence: CDR1 MNHEY, CDR2 SVGEGT. V gave up 4 bases and J gave up 2 bases; unmatched junction bases: 7. CDR3 size: 15 residues. The CDR3 coding sequence is TGTGCCAGCAGTTCCCTAGGACAGGGCGCCTACGAGCAGTACTTC. Protein: CASSSLGQGAYEQYF.

In this sample, this clonotype turned up many times. V usage is TRBV7-8 and J usage is TRBJ2-1; TRBD2 matches 8 bases. This CDR3 has 15 amino acids. Germline loops: CDR1 SGHVS, CDR2 FQNEAQ. The ends lost 5 bases at V and 1 base at J; junction bases unmatched: 4. Here the CDR3 DNA reads TGTGCCAGCAGCCTACTAGCGGAGTCCTACAATGAGCAGTTCTTC. Its translation: CASSLLAESYNEQFF. Together with reference TRBV7-8 and TRBJ2-1, the CDR3 gives the full variable domain: GAGVSQSPRYKVAKRGQDVALRCDPISGHVSLFWYQQALGQGPEFLTYFQNEAQLDKSGLPSDRFFAERPEGSVSTLKIQRTQQEDSAVYLCASSLLAESYNEQFFGPGTRLTVL.

This clonotype was picked up many times. V usage is TRBV7-2 and J usage is TRBJ2-3, with D perhaps being TRBD1 or TRBD2 (5 bases each). V was trimmed by 1 base and J by 0 bases, leaving 11 bases between them. The CDR3 runs to 16 residues. Germline CDR1 is SGHTA and CDR2 is FQGNSA. CDR3 region: CASSLGGGQSTDTQYF. The CDR3 DNA follows: TGTGCCAGCAGCTTAGGGGGCGGGCAGAGCACAGATACGCAGTATTTT. Based on the CDR3 plus reference TRBV7-2 and TRBJ2-3, the full variable domain is GAGVSQSPSNKVTEKGKDVELRCDPISGHTALYWYRQSLGQGLEFLIYFQGNSAPDKSGLPSDRFSAERTGGSVSTLTIQRTQQEDSAVYLCASSLGGGQSTDTQYFGPGTRLTVL.

Ten or more counts support this clonotype. The J gene is TRBJ2-5, the V gene TRBV7-2; TRBD1 matches at 9 bases. The CDR3 has 17 residues. Germline trimming cut 5 bases from V and 3 bases from J; bases unmatched to any gene: 13. Looked up from germline, CDR1 is SGHTA and CDR2 is FQGNSA. The CDR3 DNA reads TGTGCCAGCAGCCACCCAGGACAGGGGATAGAGGAAGAGACCCAGTACTTC. It translates to CASSHPGQGIEEETQYF.

The rearrangement joins TRBV5-5 to TRBJ2-7, with D unclear. The CDR3 length is 15 residues. The germline V gene has CDR1 SGHKS and CDR2 YYEKEE (reference sequence). The germline V and J ends were trimmed by 0 bases and 1 base, with 11 bases remaining between them. This CDR3 reads CASSLATDNSYEQYV. CDR3 DNA: TGTGCCAGCAGCTTGGCCACTGACAATTCCTACGAGCAGTACGTC.

This clonotype was counted between two and nine times. The gene calls are TRBV19 and TRBJ2-4; TRBD2 matches 7 bases. With 5 bases clipped from V and 0 bases from J, the junction kept 7 bases outside the gene matches. CDR3 length: 16 amino acids. Looked up from germline, CDR1 is LNHDA and CDR2 is SQIVND (reference sequence). CDR3 protein: CASSRDYQLAKNIQYF. In DNA, the CDR3 is TGTGCCAGTAGTCGGGACTACCAACTAGCCAAAAACATTCAGTACTTC.

This clonotype was found once. The rearrangement joins TRBV4-1 to TRBJ2-7; 9 nucleotides align to TRBD1. Looked up from germline, CDR1 is MGHRA and CDR2 is YSYEKL. The CDR3 is 14 amino acids. The V and J ends lost 3 bases and 4 bases, in that order; junction bases with no gene match: 4. CDR3 bases: TGCGCCAGCAGCCAGCGACAGGGGGGGTACGAGCAGTACTTC. It is translated as CASSQRQGGYEQYF.

The chain couples TRBV19 to TRBJ1-2, with D unclear. This CDR3 contains 12 residues. V was pared by 1 base and J by 8 bases, with 8 bases between. Germline V CDR1 and CDR2: LNHDA, SQIVND (reference sequence). The CDR3 loop reads CASSIANLGYTF. The CDR3 region has the DNA TGTGCCAGTAGTATAGCCAATTTGGGCTACACCTTC.

This clonotype was detected many times. This chain uses TRBV12-3 or TRBV12-4 with TRBJ1-1; D call uncertain. Trimming shortened V by 1 base and J by 2 bases, and 8 bases separated the two germline ends. This CDR3 region has 14 residues. The CDR3 region is CASSLGRGNTEAFF. The CDR3 region has the DNA TGTGCCAGCAGTTTAGGGCGAGGAAACACTGAAGCTTTCTTT.

The V and J genes are TRBV2 and TRBJ1-2; D gene unclear. V lost 7 bases and J lost 8, with 14 bases in between. Looked up from germline, CDR1 is SNHLY and CDR2 is FYNNEI. This CDR3 is 12 amino acids long. CDR3 coding DNA: TGTGCCAGCAAAATAATAGAGTTAGGCTACACCTTC. This codes for CASKIIELGYTF.

By sample share, this clonotype is medium-sized (0.01 to 0.1%). This chain links TRBV7-2 with TRBJ1-5; D may be TRBD1 (5 bases). The germline V gene has CDR1 SGHTA and CDR2 FQGNSA. Trimming left V 1 base short and J 3 bases short, with 10 bases between. This CDR3 comprises 15 residues. The CDR3 protein is CASSLGGGNNQPQHF. CDR3 coding DNA: TGTGCCAGCAGCTTAGGCGGGGGGAACAATCAGCCCCAGCATTTT.

This clonotype was found many times. The genes are TRBV11-2 and TRBJ1-1; perhaps TRBD1 as D (6 bases). CDR1 is SGHAT and CDR2 is FQNNGV in the germline V gene. The CDR3 runs to 17 residues. V lost 4 bases, J lost 3 bases, and 21 bases lay in between. CDR3 protein: CASSSLYRVKDYTEAFF. The CDR3 nucleotides are TGTGCCAGCAGCTCCTTATACAGGGTAAAGGATTACACTGAAGCTTTCTTT.

Only a few counts were recorded for this clonotype. This chain connects TRBV12-3 or TRBV12-4 to TRBJ2-7; 9 nucleotides line up with TRBD1. The CDR3 extends over 13 amino acids. The trim removed 6 bases at V and 7 bases at J, leaving 7 bases unmatched. CDR3 sequence (DNA): TGTGCCAGCAGACAATTACAGGGGGCGGAGCAGTACTTC. It codes for CASRQLQGAEQYF.

The rearrangement links TRBV23-1 to TRBJ2-3; D possibly corresponds to TRBD1 (6 bases). TRBV23-1 is reported as an ORF; its role is uncertain. This CDR3 spans 15 amino acids. With 6 bases removed from V and 2 bases from J, the gap between germline ends came to 15 bases. Here the CDR3 reads CASRRYRVTTDTQYF. In nucleotides, the CDR3 is TGCGCCAGCAGGCGGTACAGGGTGACCACAGATACGCAGTATTTT.

This clonotype was observed many times. The rearrangement links TRBV7-8 to TRBJ2-7; 12 bases match TRBD2. This CDR3 contains 18 residues. Germline V gene sequence: CDR1 SGHVS, CDR2 FQNEAQ. Trimming cost V 2 bases and J 3 bases; bases outside gene matches: 11. CDR3 amino acids: CASSLPGLAGLPGYEQYV. The CDR3 bases are TGTGCCAGCAGCTTACCGGGACTAGCGGGTCTTCCTGGCTACGAGCAGTACGTC.